The 15 T cell receptor beta chains below were found in one sample sequenced in a study of patients and donors after allogeneic stem cell transplantation (dated by TCRdb to 2020 to 2021). The protocol used for the library was RT-PCR. Instrument used: NextSeq 550. TCRdb reworked the public reads: Q25 trimming with fastp, MiXCR clone assembly, productive beta chains retained. Rows are combined by CDR3 protein, so each entry shows the most common genes and DNA. This sample has 390,000 or so distinct CDR3 sequences in its table, and approximately 16% of those were observed once. The ten largest clonotypes hold less than 8% of the sample. Sequenced: blood, either unsorted or a sorted T cell fraction (not recorded which). Every receptor here comes from a human donor who was either an allogeneic HSCT recipient or a stem cell or donor lymphocyte infusion donor (not recorded which). It is not recorded whose cells these are; they may come from a transplant donor.

This clonotype was seen ten or more times. The rearrangement joins TRBV12-3 or TRBV12-4 to TRBJ1-1; maybe TRBD1 (6 bases). With 5 bases removed from V and 1 base from J, the gap between germline ends came to 14 bases. The CDR3 spans 15 residues. The CDR3, as DNA: TGTGCCAGCAGTCCCGTAGGGGGTGGGAACACTGAAGCTTTCTTT. Translating it yields CASSPVGGGNTEAFF.

This clonotype was counted between two and nine times. The chain joins TRBV29-1 to TRBJ2-7; 10 bases line up with TRBD1. The CDR3 is 12 residues long. The trim removed 7 bases at V and 3 bases at J, leaving 3 bases unmatched. Germline lookup yields CDR1 SQVTM and CDR2 ANQGSEA. The DNA for the CDR3 is TGCAGCGCGGGACAGGGGCTCTACGAGCAGTACTTC. It yields the protein CSAGQGLYEQYF.

The sample holds many counts of this clonotype. V and J are TRBV5-1 and TRBJ2-1; TRBD1 agrees at 7 bases. This CDR3 has 15 residues. Germline lookup yields CDR1 SGHRS and CDR2 YFSETQ. The junction had 9 bases not matched to a gene; V was cut back by 4 bases and J by 5 bases. CDR3 in DNA: TGCGCCAGCAGCCTGCAAACAGGGGACAACAATGAGCAGTTCTTC. Its protein product is CASSLQTGDNNEQFF.

The CDR3 sequence: CASSSHPGEGYEQYF. DNA of the CDR3: TGCGCCAGCAGCTCACACCCGGGGGAGGGTTACGAGCAGTACTTC. The chain carries TRBV5-1 and TRBJ2-7; 7 bases map to TRBD2. Germline CDR1 and CDR2: SGHRS and YFSETQ. The ends lost 3 bases at V and 4 bases at J; junction bases unmatched: 10. The CDR3 extends over 15 amino acids. Full variable domain (missing parts from reference TRBV5-1 and TRBJ2-7): KAGVTQTPRYLIKTRGQQVTLSCSPISGHRSVSWYQQTPGQGLQFLFEYFSETQRNKGNFPGRFSGRQFSNSRSEMNVSTLELGDSALYLCASSSHPGEGYEQYFGPGTRLTVT.

The V call is TRBV3-1, the J call TRBJ2-3; D is ambiguous. Germline V CDR1 and CDR2: LGHDT, YNNKEL (reference sequence). The CDR3 sequence is 16 residues long. Trimming shortened V by 4 bases and J by 0 bases, and 14 bases separated the two germline ends. CDR3 bases: TGTGCCAGCAGCCTCGGTCTCCTGTCGAGCACAGATACGCAGTATTTT. It encodes CASSLGLLSSTDTQYF.

The chain uses TRBV12-3 or TRBV12-4 and TRBJ2-7, with 10 bases lining up with TRBD2. The CDR3 loop spans 15 amino acids. Trimming removed 7 bases from V and 0 bases from J; junction bases left unmatched: 6. This CDR3 reads CASTNSGRPSYEQYF. The CDR3, as DNA: TGTGCCAGCACTAATAGCGGGAGGCCCTCCTACGAGCAGTACTTC.

This clonotype was seen a handful of times. J is TRBJ2-7 and V is TRBV10-3; D ambiguous. CDR3 length: 11 amino acids. Germline loops: CDR1 ENHRY, CDR2 SYGVKD. Trimming pared 0 bases from V and 5 bases from J, leaving 2 bases between. DNA for the CDR3: TGTGCCATCAGTGAGTCCCACGAGCAGTACTTC. It encodes CAISESHEQYF.

This clonotype was recorded a few times. The J gene is TRBJ2-3, the V gene TRBV20-1, with D unclear. Germline lookup yields CDR1 DFQATT and CDR2 SNEGSKA (reference sequence). V was cut by 6 bases and J by 0 bases, with 7 bases left in between. This CDR3 spans 12 amino acids. Written as DNA, the CDR3 is TGCAGTGCATTACCTAGCACAGATACGCAGTATTTT. This sequence encodes CSALPSTDTQYF.

J is TRBJ2-2 and V is TRBV6-4; D is possibly TRBD1 or TRBD2 (6 bases each). CDR1 MRHNA and CDR2 SNTAGT come from the germline V gene. This CDR3 region has 14 residues. Trimming shortened V by 10 bases and J by 3 bases, and 15 bases separated the two germline ends. The CDR3: CATQSRGDTGELFF. The CDR3 DNA follows: TGTGCCACCCAGTCGAGGGGGGACACCGGGGAGCTGTTTTTT.

The rearrangement links TRBV5-1 to TRBJ1-2, with a tentative D call TRBD1 (5 bases). Germline V gene sequence: CDR1 SGHRS, CDR2 YFSETQ. Trimming removed 4 bases at V and 6 bases at J, with 10 bases between. The CDR3 contains 12 residues. CDR3 in DNA: TGCGCCAGCAGCATGGGGCCTAATGGCTACACCTTC. Translating gives CASSMGPNGYTF.

This clonotype was seen only a few times. The chain is built from TRBV20-1 and TRBJ1-6; no clear D. Trimming shortened V by 2 bases and J by 0 bases, and 11 bases separated the two germline ends. CDR1 DFQATT and CDR2 SNEGSKA come from the germline V gene (reference sequence). This CDR3 is built from 16 residues. This CDR3 is CSARMPRSSYNSPLHF. DNA for the CDR3: TGCAGTGCTAGAATGCCCAGGAGCTCCTATAATTCACCCCTCCACTTT.

This clonotype was detected many times. The V gene is TRBV12-3 or TRBV12-4, the J gene TRBJ2-5, with no clear D. This CDR3 spans 15 amino acids. V was pared by 3 bases and J by 5 bases, with 16 bases between. The CDR3 sequence: CASSLIGGSGETQYF. The CDR3 nucleotides are TGTGCCAGCAGTTTGATCGGCGGCTCTGGGGAGACCCAGTACTTC.

The gene calls are TRBV19 and TRBJ2-1; 8 nucleotides line up with TRBD2. This CDR3 is built from 15 residues. CDR1 LNHDA and CDR2 SQIVND come from the germline V gene (reference sequence). J was trimmed by 1 base and V by 3 bases; bases with no gene match: 2. The CDR3 here is CASSMAGGSYNEQFF. The CDR3 DNA follows: TGTGCCAGTAGTATGGCGGGGGGTTCCTACAATGAGCAGTTCTTC. Drawing the rest from reference TRBV19 and TRBJ2-1, the complete variable domain is DGGITQSPKYLFRKEGQNVTLSCEQNLNHDAMYWYRQDPGQGLRLIYYSQIVNDFQKGDIAEGYSVSREKKESFPLTVTSAQKNPTAFYLCASSMAGGSYNEQFFGPGTRLTVL.

This rearrangement joins TRBV5-5 to TRBJ2-3; D remains unclear. Trimming cost V 4 bases and J 0 bases, with 12 bases left between them. The V gene's germline CDR1 is SGHKS and CDR2 YYEKEE (reference sequence). The length of the CDR3 is 15 residues. The CDR3 region is CASSGRDYSTDTQYF. The CDR3 bases are TGTGCCAGCAGCGGCAGAGATTATAGCACAGATACGCAGTATTTT.

Of note for this clonotype: The junction differs from germline at one of its ends, possibly a read error. The rearrangement joins TRBV3-1 to TRBJ2-7, with TRBD1 matching 8 bases. From germline, CDR1 is LGHDT and CDR2 YNNKEL (reference sequence). The CDR3 is made up of 17 amino acids. The CDR3 protein is CAGSQAASTGVGYEQYF. For the CDR3, the DNA is TGTGCCGGCAGCCAAGCCGCCTCGACAGGGGTTGGGTACGAGCAGTACTTC.